The 25 T cell receptor beta chains below all came from one sample that was sequenced in a study of T-cell reconstitution after alpha-beta-depleted transplantation in children. Preparing the TCRbeta library involved the use of unique molecular identifiers. TCRdb re-called the PCR reads through MiXCR, storing one row per CDR3 protein. The data show roughly 400,000 distinct CDR3 sequences, roughly 43% seen once. This specimen was PBMCs, taken before TCRalphabeta/CD19-depleted stem cell transplant. These receptors came from a girl aged 2 to 10 with aplastic anemia, due to receive a stem cell transplant.

The chain couples TRBV20-1 to TRBJ1-2; 12 nucleotides line up with TRBD1. The CDR3 sequence is 15 residues long. In germline, CDR1 is DFQATT, CDR2 SNEGSKA (reference sequence). Trimming took 6 bases from V and 7 from J; bases not matched to a gene: 12. The CDR3 reads CSAPIGTGGAGGYTF. CDR3 sequence (DNA): TGCAGTGCCCCTATCGGGACAGGGGGCGCGGGTGGCTACACCTTC.

This clonotype has a handful of counts. The rearrangement joins TRBV12-3 or TRBV12-4 to TRBJ1-6; maybe TRBD1 (5 bases). The CDR3 totals 14 residues. Trimming removed 5 bases from V and 14 bases from J, with 19 bases in between. CDR3 amino acids: CASSPTGRGEALHF. The CDR3, as DNA: TGTGCCAGCAGTCCCACGGGGCGTGGAGAGGCCCTCCACTTT.

The gene calls are TRBV5-1 and TRBJ2-7, with D unclear. There are 14 residues in the CDR3. Germline lookup yields CDR1 SGHRS and CDR2 YFSETQ. Trimming took off 3 bases at V and 5 bases at J, with 15 bases between the two ends. Written as DNA, the CDR3 is TGCGCCAGCAGCTCCATAACAGCCTCACACGAGCAGTACTTC. Its translation: CASSSITASHEQYF.

This clonotype was seen more than once but under ten times. A read error may be the cause here, since a much bigger clone is one base away. The rearrangement joins TRBV20-1 to TRBJ1-2; weak D call: TRBD1 (5 bases). The CDR3 is 14 amino acids. Per the germline V gene, CDR1 is DFQATT and CDR2 is SNEGSKA (reference sequence). This CDR3 is CSASLKRGEYGYPF. The CDR3 DNA follows: TGCAGTGCTAGCCTGAAGAGGGGCGAGTATGGCTACCCCTTC.

V usage is TRBV5-4 and J usage is TRBJ2-3; 8 bases align to TRBD1. The V gene's germline CDR1 is SGHNT and CDR2 YYREEE (reference sequence). This CDR3 region has 13 residues. V was clipped by 7 bases and J by 6 bases; unmatched bases: 7. As DNA, the CDR3 is TGTGCCAGCCTAGAACAGGGGGATGATACGCAGTATTTT. Translating it yields CASLEQGDDTQYF.

This clonotype was seen ten or more times. This chain uses TRBV29-1 with TRBJ2-1, with TRBD1 identical over 8 bases. CDR1 is SQVTM, CDR2 ANQGSEA, per germline. This CDR3 has 15 amino acids. V shed 1 base and J 9 bases; nucleotides not matched to a gene: 11. CDR3 bases: TGCAGCGTTGAAGTAAACAGGGGGATGCAAGGTGAGCAGTTCTTC. Its protein is CSVEVNRGMQGEQFF.

This clonotype was detected ten times or more. The chain is built from TRBV27 and TRBJ1-6; D is unclear. Germline CDR1 MNHEY, CDR2 SMNVEV (reference sequence). This CDR3 region has 14 residues. V was cut by 3 bases and J by 6 bases, with 9 bases left in between. CDR3 nucleotide sequence: TGTGCCAGCAGTTTTAGAGACACTAATTCACCCCTCCACTTT. It translates to CASSFRDTNSPLHF.

This clonotype was seen a handful of times. The chain couples TRBV12-3 or TRBV12-4 to TRBJ2-1; a weak D match, TRBD2 (5 bases). V was shortened by 5 bases and J by 9 bases, with 11 bases between the two germline ends. The CDR3 spans 12 residues. The CDR3 sequence: CASSILGGEQFF. The DNA of the CDR3 is TGTGCCAGCAGTATACTAGGAGGTGAGCAGTTCTTC.

This chain uses TRBV19 with TRBJ2-2, with 13 bases identical to TRBD2. The CDR3 length is 17 residues. Unmatched junction bases numbered 9, after V lost 7 bases and J lost 4 bases. The V gene's germline CDR1 is LNHDA and CDR2 SQIVND (reference sequence). CDR3: CASNPRLAGGSTGELFF. CDR3 DNA: TGTGCCAGTAACCCCAGACTAGCGGGAGGTTCCACCGGGGAGCTGTTTTTT.

The rearrangement links TRBV5-1 to TRBJ2-2, with a weak D call TRBD2 (6 bases). This CDR3 is 16 amino acids long. With 0 bases removed from V and 10 bases from J, the gap between germline ends came to 19 bases. CDR1 is SGHRS, CDR2 YFSETQ, per germline. This CDR3 is CASSLAGLNHPEELFF. In DNA form, the CDR3 reads TGCGCCAGCAGCTTGGCGGGACTCAATCACCCCGAGGAGCTGTTTTTT.

The rearrangement links TRBV29-1 to TRBJ2-1; D is uncertain. The CDR3 has 9 residues. Per germline, CDR1 SQVTM and CDR2 ANQGSEA. Trimming took 4 bases from V and 9 from J, leaving 4 bases between them. The DNA of the CDR3 is TGCAGCGTTGGCTCTGAGCAGTTCTTC. Residues: CSVGSEQFF.

This clonotype was found a few times. The chain joins TRBV29-1 to TRBJ1-1; 7 bases line up with TRBD1. CDR3 length: 14 residues. Losses at the gene ends were 2 bases for V and 2 bases for J; bases not matched to a gene: 5. Germline values: CDR1 SQVTM, CDR2 ANQGSEA. The CDR3 protein is CSVEIRGTNTEAFF. As DNA, the CDR3 is TGCAGCGTTGAAATCAGGGGGACTAACACTGAAGCTTTCTTT.

This clonotype was seen more than once but under ten times. The chain has TRBV7-9 and TRBJ2-1, with a possible D match to TRBD2 (6 bases). V lost 5 bases, J lost 7 bases, and 9 bases lay in between. Germline CDR1 and CDR2: SEHNR and FQNEAQ (reference sequence). There are 12 residues in the CDR3. The CDR3 spells CASSRLDNEQFF. The CDR3 nucleotides read TGTGCCAGCAGCCGACTAGATAATGAGCAGTTCTTC.

The chain combines TRBV6-5 with TRBJ1-3, with D unresolved. This CDR3 is built from 11 residues. Germline-derived CDR1 and CDR2 are MNHEY and SVGAGI. V lost 5 bases, J lost 5 bases, and 4 bases lay in between. CDR3 coding DNA: TGTGCCAGCAGTCGTCGAAACACCATATATTTT. Protein sequence: CASSRRNTIYF.

This clonotype was observed at least ten times. V usage is TRBV5-1 and J usage is TRBJ2-3; 8 bases agree with TRBD1. CDR3 length: 15 amino acids. Germline trimming cut 1 base from V and 1 base from J; bases unmatched to any gene: 2. Germline V gene data show CDR1 as SGHRS and CDR2 as YFSETQ. CDR3 region: CASSLSTGGTDTQYF. The DNA for the CDR3 is TGCGCCAGCAGCTTGTCGACAGGGGGCACAGATACGCAGTATTTT.

Only a few counts were recorded for this clonotype. The chain uses TRBV28 and TRBJ2-7; TRBD2 is a possible D gene (6 bases). Germline-derived CDR1 and CDR2 are MDHEN and SYDVKM. CDR3 length: 18 amino acids. V lost 6 bases, J lost 0 bases, and 24 bases lay in between. This CDR3 is CASSPIRGGAGYSYEQYF. Here the CDR3 DNA reads TGTGCCAGCAGCCCGATTCGGGGCGGGGCGGGCTACTCCTACGAGCAGTACTTC.

The rearrangement links TRBV20-1 to TRBJ2-1; 13 positions agree with TRBD2. The CDR3 is 14 residues long. In germline, CDR1 is DFQATT, CDR2 SNEGSKA (reference sequence). This CDR3 reads CSPSGTSGTNEQFF. CDR3 DNA sequence: TGCAGCCCATCGGGGACTAGCGGGACCAATGAGCAGTTCTTC.

V usage is TRBV24-1 and J usage is TRBJ2-1, with D hard to call. In germline, CDR1 is KGHDR, CDR2 SFDVKD. This CDR3 region has 13 residues. The V and J ends lost 5 bases and 7 bases respectively, with 11 bases between them. CDR3 nucleotide sequence: TGTGCCACCAGTGGGGGATCTCCAAATGAGCAGTTCTTC. Protein product: CATSGGSPNEQFF.

The rearrangement uses TRBV27 and TRBJ2-1; 8 bases match TRBD2. The germline CDR1 and CDR2 sequences are MNHEY and SMNVEV (reference sequence). This CDR3 spans 16 amino acids. V trimming: 3 bases; J trimming: 8 bases; junction bases outside the gene matches: 12. CDR3 coding DNA: TGTGCCAGCAGTTTTAGGGGCGGGAGGCGCTGGGATGAGCAGTTCTTC. Residues: CASSFRGGRRWDEQFF.

This clonotype was observed many times. V and J are TRBV9 and TRBJ2-1; 9 bases are a match to TRBD2. This CDR3 is built from 16 residues. The germline gives CDR1 SGDLS, CDR2 YYNGEE. V was clipped by 4 bases and J by 0 bases; unmatched bases: 5. The DNA of the CDR3 is TGTGCCAGCAGCATGTTAGCGGGAGCCTCCTACAATGAGCAGTTCTTC. Amino acids: CASSMLAGASYNEQFF.

In this sample, this clonotype turned up a few times. The chain employs TRBV7-9 and TRBJ2-1, with D possibly matching TRBD1 (6 bases). This CDR3 has 12 amino acids. V shed 5 bases and J shed 10 bases, with 12 bases lying between them. Germline CDR1 and CDR2: SEHNR and FQNEAQ (reference sequence). The CDR3 here is CASSPNREEQFF. The CDR3 region has the DNA TGTGCCAGCAGCCCAAACAGGGAAGAGCAGTTCTTC.

The sample holds a few counts of this clonotype. The rearrangement uses TRBV18 and TRBJ2-4, with D possibly being TRBD1 or TRBD2 (5 bases each). Per germline, CDR1 KGHSH and CDR2 LQKENI. The CDR3 is made up of 15 amino acids. V lost 2 bases and J 7 bases, leaving 15 bases between the germline ends. This chain's CDR3 is CASSPSRSWGNIQYF. CDR3 nucleotide sequence: TGTGCCAGCTCACCATCCCGGTCCTGGGGGAACATTCAGTACTTC.

This clonotype was recorded at least ten times. The rearrangement joins TRBV12-3 or TRBV12-4 to TRBJ1-1; D is unresolved. There are 16 residues in the CDR3. Trimming shortened V by 3 bases and J by 7 bases, and 21 bases separated the two germline ends. The CDR3 sequence: CASSFPSRSDGYEAFF. In DNA form, the CDR3 reads TGTGCCAGCAGTTTCCCATCTCGCTCAGACGGGTATGAAGCTTTCTTT.

The chain carries TRBV7-9 and TRBJ2-2; D remains unclear. V lost 3 bases and J lost 1, with 12 bases in between. The CDR3 runs to 16 residues. Germline assignment: CDR1 SEHNR and CDR2 FQNEAQ (reference sequence). This CDR3 reads CASSLGPMGNTGELFF. The CDR3 DNA reads as TGTGCCAGCAGCTTGGGCCCTATGGGGAACACCGGGGAGCTGTTTTTT.

This clonotype was found once. The rearrangement links TRBV5-1 to TRBJ2-2; 8 bases line up with TRBD1. This CDR3 is built from 15 residues. The germline gives CDR1 SGHRS, CDR2 YFSETQ. The ends lost 4 bases at V and 7 bases at J; junction bases unmatched: 9. CDR3 coding DNA: TGCGCCAGCAGCCTCGGACAGGGCGAGGGCGGGGAGCTGTTTTTT. The encoded protein is CASSLGQGEGGELFF.